A selection of T cell receptor beta chains follows, all from one sample in a study of OX40 agonist ivuxolimab in advanced cancers. TCRdb's copy holds only in-frame clones and misses some; the assay was immunoSEQ multiplex PCR. The table shows under 90,000 clones, with under 95% occurring only once. The material was CD4+ or CD8+ T cells sorted from blood, obtained in a trial of the OX40 agonist ivuxolimab. The receptor source for this set is an adult with an advanced solid tumor such as melanoma, head and neck, liver or kidney cancer. Each CDR3 is given with its conserved first and last residue. The D gene is left open where the match is weak.

v_gene: TRBV11-1
j_gene: TRBJ2-7
d_gene: -
CDR3aa: CASSPGLPGEQYF

v_gene: TRBV7-2
j_gene: TRBJ1-1
d_gene: -
CDR3aa: CASSASGLVTEAFF

v_gene: TRBV4-1
j_gene: TRBJ2-7
d_gene: TRBD1
CDR3aa: CASSRRDRDEQYF

v_gene: TRBV9
j_gene: TRBJ2-7
d_gene: TRBD2
CDR3aa: CASSLSGAPYEQYF

v_gene: TRBV6-5
j_gene: TRBJ2-1
d_gene: -
CDR3aa: CASKGSSSYNEQFF

v_gene: TRBV27
j_gene: TRBJ1-2
d_gene: -
CDR3aa: CASSSAPGINYGYTF

v_gene: TRBV2
j_gene: TRBJ2-3
d_gene: -
CDR3aa: CASSEPRDSWGTDTQYF

v_gene: TRBV4-1
j_gene: TRBJ1-5
d_gene: -
CDR3aa: CASSQGYSNQPQHF

v_gene: TRBV11-3
j_gene: TRBJ1-1
d_gene: -
CDR3aa: CASSPGTFSFMNTEAFF

v_gene: TRBV5-6
j_gene: TRBJ2-7
d_gene: TRBD2
CDR3aa: CASSFLALAGGPYEQYF

v_gene: TRBV4-1
j_gene: TRBJ2-1
d_gene: -
CDR3aa: CASSRGRGARNEQFF

v_gene: TRBV6-5
j_gene: TRBJ1-3
d_gene: TRBD1
CDR3aa: CASSFQGAGNTIYF

v_gene: TRBV11-3
j_gene: TRBJ2-7
d_gene: -
CDR3aa: CASSLEGSSYEQYF

v_gene: TRBV7-9
j_gene: TRBJ2-4
d_gene: -
CDR3aa: CASNLGLGENIQYF

v_gene: TRBV27
j_gene: TRBJ1-2
d_gene: -
CDR3aa: CASSLSDNYGYTF

v_gene: TRBV28
j_gene: TRBJ2-3
d_gene: TRBD2
CDR3aa: CASRPGTSGRSGTDTQYF

v_gene: TRBV28
j_gene: TRBJ2-1
d_gene: -
CDR3aa: CASLPLGGRAYNEQFF

v_gene: TRBV15
j_gene: TRBJ2-7
d_gene: -
CDR3aa: CATSRELASSYEQYF

v_gene: TRBV5-5
j_gene: TRBJ2-7
d_gene: TRBD1
CDR3aa: CASSPGTAPRHEQYF

v_gene: TRBV4-1
j_gene: TRBJ1-1
d_gene: -
CDR3aa: CASSQDRAMNTEAFF

v_gene: TRBV13
j_gene: TRBJ2-2
d_gene: TRBD1
CDR3aa: CASSTGQGNTGELFF

v_gene: TRBV27
j_gene: TRBJ1-1
d_gene: TRBD1
CDR3aa: CASSLGTGRTEAFF

v_gene: TRBV27
j_gene: TRBJ1-1
d_gene: -
CDR3aa: CASSSMNTEAFF

v_gene: TRBV4-2
j_gene: TRBJ1-2
d_gene: TRBD1
CDR3aa: CASSQDQGVGNGYTF

v_gene: TRBV4-3
j_gene: TRBJ1-2
d_gene: -
CDR3aa: CASSQDRTGRYGYTF

v_gene: TRBV27
j_gene: TRBJ2-5
d_gene: -
CDR3aa: CASSSPGTGETQYF

v_gene: TRBV27
j_gene: TRBJ2-7
d_gene: TRBD2
CDR3aa: CASSFLAGGPSYEQYF

v_gene: TRBV19
j_gene: TRBJ1-1
d_gene: -
CDR3aa: CATEGYTEAFF

v_gene: TRBV29-1
j_gene: TRBJ1-4
d_gene: TRBD1
CDR3aa: CSVSGTGGGLDEKLFF

v_gene: TRBV4-3
j_gene: TRBJ2-1
d_gene: -
CDR3aa: CASSQEERAYYNEQFF

v_gene: TRBV4-1
j_gene: TRBJ2-2
d_gene: -
CDR3aa: CASSHFPPGGARTGELFF

v_gene: TRBV19
j_gene: TRBJ1-2
d_gene: -
CDR3aa: CASSIVRATAYGYTF

v_gene: TRBV7-9
j_gene: TRBJ1-1
d_gene: TRBD1
CDR3aa: CASSSNQGANTEAFF

v_gene: TRBV4-3
j_gene: TRBJ2-1
d_gene: -
CDR3aa: CASSTSSGQVFNEQFF

v_gene: TRBV7-6
j_gene: TRBJ1-2
d_gene: TRBD1
CDR3aa: CASRAGGGGGYTF

v_gene: TRBV6-5
j_gene: TRBJ2-1
d_gene: -
CDR3aa: CASSLNHEQFF

v_gene: TRBV18
j_gene: TRBJ2-1
d_gene: -
CDR3aa: CASSPPEGSNNEQFF

v_gene: TRBV7-8
j_gene: TRBJ2-1
d_gene: TRBD2
CDR3aa: CASSLVVGGLAGEVSYNEQFF

v_gene: TRBV27
j_gene: TRBJ1-2
d_gene: -
CDR3aa: CASTYRRHGNYGYTF

v_gene: TRBV27
j_gene: TRBJ2-6
d_gene: TRBD1
CDR3aa: CASNPLGQGGSGANVLTF

v_gene: TRBV5-1
j_gene: TRBJ2-5
d_gene: TRBD2
CDR3aa: CASSSPGLAGEETQYF